This entry lists 9 T cell receptor beta chains sequenced from one sample in a study of blood T cells in healthy people across ages. PCR was performed a second time for about 7 to 12 cycles using a sample-barcoded 5' primer and a J-beta primer mix. TCRdb called the 5' RACE reads again in MiXCR, with one record for every CDR3 protein. This sample has approximately 690,000 distinct CDR3 sequences; about 53% occur once, and the top ten carry 30% to 45%. The sequencing input was blood. The receptors shown here come from a man in his 60s in good health.

This clonotype was observed many times. The chain recombines TRBV7-6 with TRBJ2-7; 9 bases match TRBD1. V gave up 5 bases and J gave up 3 bases; unmatched junction bases: 5. The CDR3 has 14 residues. The germline gives CDR1 SGHVS, CDR2 FNYEAQ. The CDR3, as DNA: TGTGCCAGCAGCGCGCCGGGACAGGGCTACGAGCAGTACTTC. This encodes CASSAPGQGYEQYF. Supplemented by reference TRBV7-6 and TRBJ2-7, the full variable domain reads GAGVSQSPRYKVTKRGQDVALRCDPISGHVSLYWYRQALGQGPEFLTYFNYEAQQDKSGLPNDRFSAERPEGSISTLTIQRTEQRDSAMYRCASSAPGQGYEQYFGPGTRLTVT.

V usage is TRBV28 and J usage is TRBJ2-1, with a possible D match to TRBD2 (6 bases). The CDR3 is 15 residues long. Deletions cut 3 bases from V and 4 bases from J, with 13 bases between. Germline CDR1 is MDHEN and CDR2 is SYDVKM. The CDR3 bases are TGTGCCAGCAGTTTCGGGCGGGGCCGATACAATGAGCAGTTCTTC. Its protein is CASSFGRGRYNEQFF.

The chain carries TRBV7-9 and TRBJ2-5, with unresolved D. V was shortened by 5 bases and J by 1 base, with 14 bases between the two germline ends. Germline assignment: CDR1 SEHNR and CDR2 FQNEAQ (reference sequence). The CDR3 is made up of 15 amino acids. The CDR3 protein is CASSPLSGVQETQYF. Here the CDR3 DNA reads TGTGCCAGCAGCCCCCTCTCCGGCGTCCAAGAGACCCAGTACTTC.

The count of this clonotype is one. CDR3 amino acids: CSASDIAKNIQYF. The CDR3 region has the DNA TGCAGTGCTAGTGACATAGCCAAAAACATTCAGTACTTC. The chain recombines TRBV20-1 with TRBJ2-4; D uncertain. The CDR3 is made up of 13 amino acids. CDR1 is DFQATT, CDR2 SNEGSKA, per germline (reference sequence). V shed 3 bases and J shed 0 bases, with 6 bases lying between them.

This rearrangement joins TRBV20-1 to TRBJ2-7, with 11 bases aligning to TRBD1. CDR3 length equals 11 residues. Germline V gives CDR1 DFQATT, CDR2 SNEGSKA (reference sequence). The CDR3 DNA is TGCCGGACAGGGGGCGGCTACGAGCAGTACTTC. Amino acids: CRTGGGYEQYF.

This rearrangement joins TRBV7-2 to TRBJ2-1; no firm D call. Germline values: CDR1 SGHTA, CDR2 FQGNSA. The CDR3 totals 12 residues. Trimming took 3 bases from V and 5 from J, leaving 5 bases between them. The CDR3 region is CASSFDHNEQFF. The CDR3 coding sequence is TGTGCCAGCAGCTTCGACCACAATGAGCAGTTCTTC.

This clonotype has just one count. The V gene is TRBV18, the J gene TRBJ2-7, with 8 bases matching TRBD1. The germline CDR1 and CDR2 sequences are KGHSH and LQKENI. V was clipped by 4 bases and J by 4 bases; unmatched bases: 9. The CDR3 extends over 15 amino acids. CDR3 protein: CASSQGQAEAYEQYF. CDR3 DNA: TGTGCCAGCTCACAGGGACAGGCCGAGGCATACGAGCAGTACTTC.

The rearrangement uses TRBV3-1 and TRBJ2-1; 7 nucleotides agree with TRBD1. This CDR3 is 16 amino acids long. The trim removed 0 bases at V and 4 bases at J, leaving 6 bases unmatched. The germline CDR1 and CDR2 sequences are LGHDT and YNNKEL (reference sequence). The CDR3 protein is CASSQEARTGYNEQFF. CDR3 DNA: TGTGCCAGCAGCCAAGAGGCCCGGACAGGTTACAATGAGCAGTTCTTC.

The chain uses TRBV20-1 and TRBJ2-5; TRBD2 aligns across 9 bases. CDR1 and CDR2 from the germline V gene are DFQATT and SNEGSKA (reference sequence). The CDR3 is made up of 13 amino acids. V gave up 4 bases and J gave up 3 bases; unmatched junction bases: 3. For the CDR3, the DNA is TGCAGTGCTACATTAGCGGGGGAAGAGACCCAGTACTTC. This gives the protein CSATLAGEETQYF.